Below are 26 T cell receptor beta chains sequenced from a single sample in a study of blood T cells in healthy people across ages. A second PCR of about 7 to 12 cycles used a sample-barcoded 5' primer and a J-beta primer mix. In TCRdb, the 5' RACE reads were re-called with MiXCR into one record per CDR3 protein. The sample shows 730,000 or so distinct CDR3 sequences, 43% of them seen only once. The material sequenced was blood. The receptors here all came from an older woman in good health.

As for this clonotype: Just one base apart from a much larger clone, this may be a read error. CDR3 loop: CSVDAGLGSYEQYF. In DNA form, the CDR3 reads TGCAGCGTTGATGCCGGGCTGGGCTCCTACGAGCAGTACTTC. This chain connects TRBV29-1 to TRBJ2-7; D not resolved. Trimming removed 3 bases at V and 0 bases at J, with 12 bases between. The CDR3 consists of 14 residues. The germline gives CDR1 SQVTM, CDR2 ANQGSEA.

This CDR3 is CASSLAQGARAKNIQYF. The CDR3 DNA follows: TGTGCCAGCAGCTTGGCTCAGGGGGCTAGGGCCAAAAACATTCAGTACTTC. The rearrangement links TRBV5-6 to TRBJ2-4; 8 nucleotides match TRBD1. The germline CDR1 and CDR2 sequences are SGHDT and YYEEEE. The CDR3 length is 17 residues. V shed 0 bases, J shed 1 base, and the junction held 6 bases outside the gene matches.

The chain joins TRBV3-1 to TRBJ2-3; 10 bases fit TRBD1. This CDR3 is 17 amino acids long. V lost 3 bases and J lost 4; bases outside the gene matches: 10. Germline-derived CDR1 and CDR2 are LGHDT and YNNKEL (reference sequence). CDR3 nucleotide sequence: TGTGCCAGCAGCCAGATTAGGGGACAGGGGTGGCCAGATACGCAGTATTTT. Protein product: CASSQIRGQGWPDTQYF.

The V call is TRBV5-1, the J call TRBJ2-3, with a possible D match to TRBD1 (5 bases). Germline V gene data show CDR1 as SGHRS and CDR2 as YFSETQ. The CDR3 runs to 16 residues. V lost 4 bases, J lost 5 bases, and 20 bases lay in between. CDR3 residues: CASSLPRAPQGDTQYF. The CDR3 coding sequence is TGCGCCAGCAGCCTACCCCGGGCCCCCCAGGGAGATACGCAGTATTTT. Together with reference TRBV5-1 and TRBJ2-3, the CDR3 gives the full variable domain: KAGVTQTPRYLIKTRGQQVTLSCSPISGHRSVSWYQQTPGQGLQFLFEYFSETQRNKGNFPGRFSGRQFSNSRSEMNVSTLELGDSALYLCASSLPRAPQGDTQYFGPGTRLTVL.

The sample holds many counts of this clonotype. This rearrangement joins TRBV27 to TRBJ2-7; 8 bases agree with TRBD1. Germline trimming cut 8 bases from V and 4 bases from J; bases unmatched to any gene: 7. Germline V gene sequence: CDR1 MNHEY, CDR2 SMNVEV (reference sequence). The CDR3 consists of 13 residues. CDR3 sequence (DNA): TGTGCCAGCCGCCAGGGGGCTGGTTACGAGCAGTACTTC. Translating gives CASRQGAGYEQYF.

This clonotype turned up a few times. The gene calls are TRBV21-1 and TRBJ2-1; TRBD2, the D gene given by the table, was not confirmed from the DNA. TRBV21-1 is tagged as a pseudogene. This CDR3 region has 14 residues. DNA for the CDR3: TGTGCCAGCAGCAAAGCGGGACTAGCCAATGAGCAGTTCTTC. Protein: CASSKAGLANEQFF.

This chain uses TRBV5-1 with TRBJ2-7; possible D gene TRBD1, 6 bases. Per germline, CDR1 SGHRS and CDR2 YFSETQ. The CDR3 has 15 amino acids. The V end lost 2 bases, the J end lost 1 base, and 13 bases lay between the germline ends. The CDR3 loop is CASSFTQGLSYEQYF. For the CDR3, the DNA is TGCGCCAGCAGCTTTACACAGGGCTTATCCTACGAGCAGTACTTC. The complete variable domain, with remaining parts taken from reference TRBV5-1 and TRBJ2-7, reads KAGVTQTPRYLIKTRGQQVTLSCSPISGHRSVSWYQQTPGQGLQFLFEYFSETQRNKGNFPGRFSGRQFSNSRSEMNVSTLELGDSALYLCASSFTQGLSYEQYFGPGTRLTVT.

The table lists this clonotype with many counts. The V call is TRBV7-2, the J call TRBJ2-7; TRBD2 is a possible D gene (6 bases). Trimming removed 5 bases at V and 5 bases at J, with 13 bases between. This CDR3 is built from 13 residues. The germline gives CDR1 SGHTA, CDR2 FQGNSA. CDR3 residues: CASSGGGVHEQYF. CDR3 nucleotides: TGTGCCAGCAGCGGGGGAGGTGTCCACGAGCAGTACTTC.

The chain uses TRBV29-1 and TRBJ2-5; the D gene is possibly TRBD1 (6 bases). The CDR3 has 13 amino acids. Trimming stripped 4 bases from V and 1 base from J, with 10 bases between. Germline V gene data show CDR1 as SQVTM and CDR2 as ANQGSEA. The DNA for the CDR3 is TGCAGCGTTGTGAGGGGGACCCAAGAGACCCAGTACTTC. Protein sequence: CSVVRGTQETQYF.

J is TRBJ1-5 and V is TRBV10-3, with 7 bases matching TRBD1. CDR1 and CDR2 (germline): ENHRY, SYGVKD. The V and J ends lost 3 bases and 2 bases, in that order; junction bases with no gene match: 7. This CDR3 contains 16 residues. The DNA for the CDR3 is TGTGCCATCAGTGACTCGACAGGGCGCGGCAATCAGCCCCAGCATTTT. It specifies CAISDSTGRGNQPQHF.

The chain has TRBV28 and TRBJ2-7, with D perhaps matching TRBD1 (6 bases). The V end was cut by 7 bases, the J end by 2 bases, with 15 bases between. The germline gives CDR1 MDHEN, CDR2 SYDVKM. The CDR3 length is 14 residues. The CDR3 DNA sequence: TGTGCCAGCATAGAGGGGGACAATACCTACGAGCAGTACTTC. Protein product: CASIEGDNTYEQYF. The whole variable domain, filled in from reference TRBV28 and TRBJ2-7, reads DVKVTQSSRYLVKRTGEKVFLECVQDMDHENMFWYRQDPGLGLRLIYFSYDVKMKEKGDIPEGYSVSREKKERFSLILESASTNQTSMYLCASIEGDNTYEQYFGPGTRLTVT.

The CDR3 loop is CASRYAGLAGETQYF. The CDR3 nucleotides read TGTGCCAGCAGGTACGCAGGACTAGCGGGAGAGACCCAGTACTTC. The chain recombines TRBV6-2 or TRBV6-3 with TRBJ2-7; 11 bases agree with TRBD2. The end of the DNA fits TRBJ2-5 better, so the J call may be wrong. From germline, CDR1 is MNHEY and CDR2 SVGEGT. This CDR3 region has 15 residues.

Ten or more counts support this clonotype. The chain links TRBV29-1 to TRBJ2-1, with TRBD2 matching 11 bases. Germline trimming cut 4 bases from V and 0 bases from J; bases unmatched to any gene: 8. Germline values: CDR1 SQVTM, CDR2 ANQGSEA. The CDR3 spans 17 residues. The CDR3 nucleotides read TGCAGCGTTGTAGGACTAGCGGGCTTGAGCTCCTACAATGAGCAGTTCTTC. Residues: CSVVGLAGLSSYNEQFF.

The chain uses TRBV12-3 or TRBV12-4 and TRBJ2-5; D remains ambiguous. Trimming left V 2 bases short and J 7 bases short, with 14 bases between. The CDR3 length is 14 residues. CDR3 DNA: TGTGCCAGCAGTTTACTCTCCGCCTGGGGGACCCAGTACTTC. Translation gives CASSLLSAWGTQYF.

V gene TRBV6-2 or TRBV6-3 combines with J gene TRBJ2-1; no clear D gene. The germline V gene has CDR1 MNHEY and CDR2 SVGEGT. Trimming took 2 bases from V and 11 from J, leaving 10 bases between them. CDR3 length: 12 residues. The CDR3 sequence: CASSYMGDKQFF. The CDR3, as DNA: TGTGCCAGCAGTTACATGGGCGATAAGCAGTTCTTC.

This clonotype was counted between two and nine times. The chain links TRBV20-1 to TRBJ2-5; D may match TRBD1 or TRBD2 (6 bases each). The closer fit of TRBJ2-7 to the DNA end suggests the J call may be wrong. The CDR3 runs 16 residues. CDR1 DFQATT and CDR2 SNEGSKA come from the germline V gene (reference sequence). The CDR3 loop is CSARAGAQYYSYEQYF. The DNA for the CDR3 is TGCAGTGCTAGAGCGGGGGCCCAATATTATTCCTACGAGCAGTACTTC.

This clonotype was seen only a few times. This chain joins TRBV3-1 and TRBJ2-1, with a tentative D call TRBD1 (5 bases). The V end was cut by 5 bases, the J end by 0 bases, with 11 bases between. CDR1 and CDR2 from the germline V gene are LGHDT and YNNKEL (reference sequence). The CDR3 covers 15 residues. The CDR3 spells CASSFSGISYNEQFF. The CDR3 nucleotides read TGTGCCAGCAGCTTTTCAGGGATCTCCTACAATGAGCAGTTCTTC.

There are many counts of this clonotype. The rearrangement joins TRBV4-3 to TRBJ2-7; D is unclear. V dropped 4 bases and J dropped 5 bases, with 15 bases sitting between them. Per the germline V gene, CDR1 is LGHNA and CDR2 is YSLEER. The CDR3 totals 14 residues. CDR3 amino acids: CASSRVPGFDEQYF. In DNA, the CDR3 is TGCGCCAGCAGCCGTGTACCCGGGTTCGACGAGCAGTACTTC.

A note on this clonotype: The junction does not match germline at one end; this may be a read error. This chain uses TRBV6-2 or TRBV6-3 with TRBJ2-1; 10 bases align to TRBD1. Germline V gene data show CDR1 as MNHEY and CDR2 as SVGEGT. The CDR3 is made up of 17 amino acids. CDR3 DNA: TGTGCCAGCAGGGACGCGACAGGGGGCAGGGGATACAGTGAGCAGTTCTTC. This sequence encodes CASRDATGGRGYSEQFF.

The chain couples TRBV5-1 to TRBJ2-1; D call uncertain. V lost 0 bases, J lost 2 bases, and 6 bases lay in between. The CDR3 runs to 14 residues. Germline CDR1 and CDR2: SGHRS and YFSETQ. CDR3 sequence (DNA): TGCGCCAGCAGCTTGGCCCCCCCCTACAATGAGCAGTTCTTC. Amino acids: CASSLAPPYNEQFF. Full variable domain (outside the CDR3, taken from reference TRBV5-1 and TRBJ2-1): KAGVTQTPRYLIKTRGQQVTLSCSPISGHRSVSWYQQTPGQGLQFLFEYFSETQRNKGNFPGRFSGRQFSNSRSEMNVSTLELGDSALYLCASSLAPPYNEQFFGPGTRLTVL.

The V gene is TRBV12-3 or TRBV12-4, the J gene TRBJ1-2; 9 nucleotides line up with TRBD1. Trimming at V came to 5 bases and at J to 2 bases, leaving 6 bases not matched to a gene. This CDR3 spans 15 amino acids. CDR3 coding DNA: TGTGCCAGCAGTCCCGAGGGACAGGGAAACTATGGCTACACCTTC. This sequence encodes CASSPEGQGNYGYTF.

The V gene is TRBV5-1, the J gene TRBJ2-1, with no clear D. Germline CDR1 and CDR2: SGHRS and YFSETQ. This CDR3 is 13 amino acids long. V lost 3 bases to trimming and J lost 5 bases, with 9 bases between them. CDR3 bases: TGCGCCAGCAGCTACCATTACAACAATGAGCAGTTCTTC. As protein: CASSYHYNNEQFF.

V is TRBV20-1 and J is TRBJ2-5, with D perhaps matching TRBD2 (5 bases). Looked up from germline, CDR1 is DFQATT and CDR2 is SNEGSKA (reference sequence). This CDR3 comprises 13 residues. V lost 0 bases and J lost 3, with 8 bases in between. The CDR3 DNA sequence: TGCAGTGCTAGAGATCAACTAGAAGAGACCCAGTACTTC. As protein: CSARDQLEETQYF.

This sequence joins TRBV7-3 and TRBJ2-3, with 10 bases that match TRBD2. The CDR3 runs to 15 residues. Germline trimming cut 5 bases from V and 8 bases from J; bases unmatched to any gene: 10. Germline values: CDR1 SGHTA, CDR2 FQGTGA. The CDR3 region is CASSRLAGDLGTQYF. The CDR3 DNA is TGTGCCAGCAGCCGTCTAGCGGGAGACTTGGGTACGCAGTATTTT.

This clonotype was recorded only once. A much larger clone lies one base from this, so it may be a read error. This chain connects TRBV29-1 to TRBJ1-1; 12 bases are shared with TRBD1. The length of the CDR3 is 14 residues. V shed 7 bases, J shed 6 bases, and the junction held 9 bases outside the gene matches. Per germline, CDR1 SQVTM and CDR2 ANQGSEA. CDR3 amino acids: CSAQTGTGGSEAFF. CDR3 sequence (DNA): TGCAGCGCGCAAACCGGGACAGGGGGCTCTGAAGCTTTCTTT.

This clonotype has just a few counts. The chain joins TRBV12-3 or TRBV12-4 to TRBJ1-2, with D tentatively TRBD1 (6 bases). V gave up 7 bases and J gave up 0 bases, with 15 bases separating them. The CDR3 totals 15 residues. The CDR3 DNA reads TGTGCCAGCAAGATATCTGACAGGACTAACTATGGCTACACCTTC. Encoded protein: CASKISDRTNYGYTF.